The present T cell receptor (beta chain) was sequenced within a study of early stage breast cancer tumors. Clones were sequenced by immunoSEQ multiplex PCR, and TCRdb holds only the in-frame ones, with some missing. Of some 41,000 clones detected, around 73% appear once; the ten largest clones hold roughly 6.8%. The CDR3 loop spans 14 amino acids. CDR1 SQVTM and CDR2 ANQGSEA come from the germline V gene. J gave up 3 bases and V 6 bases, and 10 bases lay outside the gene matches. The origin of this receptor is a person aged 45 to 59 with breast cancer. The sequenced sample consisted of blood. The chain has TRBV29-1 and TRBJ1-1, with 7 nucleotides matching TRBD1. CDR3 sequence (DNA): TGCAGCGTCGACAGGGCTGGCGGGGACACTGAAGCTTTCTTT. This gives the protein CSVDRAGGDTEAFF.